Presented here are 17 T cell receptor beta chains from one specimen sequenced in a study of shared clonotypes between healthy human individuals. The naive CD8 fraction comprised CD45RO-negative cells positively selected for CCR7 and excluded terminally differentiated effector memory CD45RA+ cells. Method: immunoSEQ multiplex PCR; TCRdb's copy keeps in-frame clones and lacks some. Of around 1.9 million clones listed, around 93% were seen once; the top ten hold about 1.5%. Sequencing input: naive CD8+ T cells from PBMCs. All receptors derive from a man in his late teens or twenties in good health. Some clones in this sample may be carry-over from other donors' samples.

The chain employs TRBV6-5 and TRBJ2-7; TRBD1 matches at 8 bases. The germline V gene encodes CDR1 MNHEY and CDR2 SVGAGI. The CDR3 sequence is 15 residues long. Trimming removed 5 bases from V and 3 bases from J; junction bases left unmatched: 9. The CDR3 here is CASSPGQGPIYEQYF. CDR3 in DNA: TGTGCCAGCAGTCCCGGACAGGGACCCATCTACGAGCAGTACTTC.

The J gene is TRBJ2-4, the V gene TRBV2; D not certain. V was cut by 7 bases and J by 0 bases, with 10 bases left in between. The CDR3 sequence is 14 residues long. Germline V lookup: CDR1 SNHLY, CDR2 FYNNEI. CDR3 residues: CASNRPLAKNIQYF. The CDR3 nucleotides read TGTGCCAGCAATCGCCCTTTAGCCAAAAACATTCAGTACTTC.

The chain is built from TRBV9 and TRBJ2-1; a possible D gene is TRBD2 (5 bases). The CDR3 is made up of 13 amino acids. Trimming pared 5 bases from V and 9 bases from J, leaving 15 bases between. Per germline, CDR1 SGDLS and CDR2 YYNGEE. CDR3 loop: CASRPSRSGEQFF. In DNA, the CDR3 is TGTGCCAGCAGGCCTAGCCGGAGCGGTGAGCAGTTCTTC.

CDR3 DNA sequence: TGTGCCAGCAGTTGGGGCAGAGCTTTCTACGAGCAGTACTTC. Translating it yields CASSWGRAFYEQYF. V and J are TRBV6-5 and TRBJ2-7, with D possibly being TRBD1 (5 bases). V gave up 4 bases and J gave up 3 bases, with 13 bases separating them. The CDR3 sequence is 14 residues long. Germline CDR1 is MNHEY and CDR2 is SVGAGI.

V is TRBV9 and J is TRBJ1-1, with a tentative D call TRBD1 (5 bases). Germline assignment: CDR1 SGDLS and CDR2 YYNGEE. The CDR3 has 15 amino acids. V gave up 4 bases and J gave up 5 bases, with 18 bases separating them. CDR3 coding DNA: TGTGCCAGCAGCCCCCAAGCCGGGGCGAGTACTGAAGCTTTCTTT. Its translation: CASSPQAGASTEAFF.

Turning to this clone: Different DNA sequences within this sample yield the same CDR3. The chain carries TRBV27 and TRBJ2-7; D is perhaps TRBD2 (6 bases). This CDR3 spans 14 amino acids. Germline-derived CDR1 and CDR2 are MNHEY and SMNVEV (reference sequence). Trimming took 3 bases from V and 0 from J, leaving 9 bases between them. In DNA, the CDR3 is TGTGCCAGCAGTTTGCTAGCGTCCTCCTACGAGCAGTACTTC. Its protein product is CASSLLASSYEQYF.

The chain recombines TRBV7-9 with TRBJ1-1, with a weak D call TRBD1 (6 bases). Looked up from germline, CDR1 is SEHNR and CDR2 is FQNEAQ (reference sequence). V shed 5 bases and J shed 10 bases, with 20 bases lying between them. This CDR3 contains 14 residues. CDR3: CASSPGQSITLAFF. For the CDR3, the DNA is TGTGCCAGCAGCCCCGGACAGAGCATTACGCTAGCTTTCTTT.

The J gene is TRBJ2-3, the V gene TRBV7-9; D is perhaps TRBD2 (5 bases). Between the trimmed V and J ends, which lost 3 bases and 4 bases, there was a span of 17 bases. CDR3 length equals 16 residues. Germline loops: CDR1 SEHNR, CDR2 FQNEAQ (reference sequence). The CDR3 nucleotides read TGTGCCAGCAGCTTTACTATAGCCTTGGGAGCAGATACGCAGTATTTT. It encodes CASSFTIALGADTQYF.

This rearrangement joins TRBV11-3 to TRBJ2-7; no firm D call. The CDR3 has 15 residues. Germline V CDR1 and CDR2: SGHNT, YENEEA. V shed 4 bases and J shed 0 bases, with 13 bases lying between them. CDR3 in amino acids: CASSSTHGGSYEQYF. As DNA, the CDR3 is TGTGCCAGCAGCTCGACCCACGGCGGCTCCTACGAGCAGTACTTC.

The chain couples TRBV7-9 to TRBJ2-7; 12 bases agree with TRBD2. CDR3 size: 16 residues. The V and J ends lost 5 bases and 2 bases, in that order; junction bases with no gene match: 7. Germline assignment: CDR1 SEHNR and CDR2 FQNEAQ (reference sequence). The CDR3 is CASSHRTSGITYEQYF. In nucleotides, the CDR3 is TGTGCCAGCAGCCACCGGACTAGCGGGATAACCTACGAGCAGTACTTC. Looking up the rest from reference TRBV7-9 and TRBJ2-7 gives the full variable domain: DTGVSQNPRHKITKRGQNVTFRCDPISEHNRLYWYRQTLGQGPEFLTYFQNEAQLEKSRLLSDRFSAERPKGSFSTLEIQRTEQGDSAMYLCASSHRTSGITYEQYFGPGTRLTVT.

There are a few counts of this clone. The rearrangement joins TRBV30 to TRBJ1-1; no reliable D call. Germline CDR1 and CDR2: GTSNPN and SVGIG (reference sequence). The CDR3 extends over 13 amino acids. The V gene lost 3 bases and the J gene lost 5 bases, with 13 bases spanning the gap. The CDR3 sequence: CAWSLPPGTEAFF. CDR3 sequence (DNA): TGTGCCTGGAGCCTCCCGCCCGGTACTGAAGCTTTCTTT. The complete variable domain, with remaining parts taken from reference TRBV30 and TRBJ1-1, reads SQTIHQWPATLVQPVGSPLSLECTVEGTSNPNLYWYRQAAGRGLQLLFYSVGIGQISSEVPQNLSASRPQDRQFILSSKKLLLSDSGFYLCAWSLPPGTEAFFGQGTRLTVV.

In this sample, this clone turned up once. The rearrangement links TRBV7-9 to TRBJ2-3, with 10 bases matching TRBD2. Germline assignment: CDR1 SEHNR and CDR2 FQNEAQ (reference sequence). Germline trimming cut 4 bases from V and 4 bases from J; bases unmatched to any gene: 14. This CDR3 is 18 amino acids long. The DNA of the CDR3 is TGTGCCAGCAGCTACCCTAGCGGGAGTGGGCTAGGGGCAGATACGCAGTATTTT. It translates to CASSYPSGSGLGADTQYF.

V usage is TRBV30 and J usage is TRBJ1-2; no clear D gene. This CDR3 spans 14 amino acids. Trimming pared 4 bases from V and 4 bases from J, leaving 16 bases between. Germline-derived CDR1 and CDR2 are GTSNPN and SVGIG (reference sequence). The CDR3 is CAWKVPAFGYGYTF. CDR3 coding DNA: TGTGCCTGGAAAGTCCCGGCCTTTGGCTATGGCTACACCTTC.

This clone occurred once. CDR3: CASSFREAALQFF. The CDR3 nucleotides are TGTGCCAGCAGCTTTAGGGAGGCAGCACTGCAGTTCTTC. The chain joins TRBV5-4 to TRBJ2-1; D might be TRBD2 (6 bases). The CDR3 is 13 amino acids. Trimming cost V 2 bases and J 12 bases, with 15 bases left between them. The germline V gene encodes CDR1 SGHNT and CDR2 YYREEE (reference sequence).

This clone was seen a handful of times. The DNA of the CDR3 is TGTGCCTGGTTGCGCAGGAGCTATTCAACTAATGAAAAACTGTTTTTT. Amino acids: CAWLRRSYSTNEKLFF. The gene calls are TRBV30 and TRBJ1-4, with unresolved D. CDR3 length equals 16 residues. Per germline, CDR1 GTSNPN and CDR2 SVGIG (reference sequence). V shed 5 bases and J shed 0 bases, with 16 bases lying between them.

This clone occurred a few times. The gene calls are TRBV28 and TRBJ1-1; no clear D gene. Germline CDR1 is MDHEN and CDR2 is SYDVKM. This CDR3 is 16 amino acids long. Trimming cost V 5 bases and J 3 bases, with 19 bases left between them. CDR3 coding DNA: TGTGCCAGCAGTACCGGACGACCTCCCAAGGACACTGAAGCTTTCTTT. This encodes CASSTGRPPKDTEAFF.

The chain uses TRBV28 and TRBJ1-1; TRBD1 agrees at 7 bases. The ends lost 9 bases at V and 3 bases at J; junction bases unmatched: 13. The CDR3 totals 15 residues. Germline V gives CDR1 MDHEN, CDR2 SYDVKM. The CDR3 DNA follows: TGTGCCAGTCAAATAACAGGGGAGGGTGACACTGAAGCTTTCTTT. Amino acids: CASQITGEGDTEAFF.